Listed below are T cell receptor beta chains from one sample, sequenced in a study of shared clonotypes between healthy human individuals. Profiling relied on immunoSEQ multiplex PCR, and the TCRdb table lists in-frame clones only, not all of them. The table has roughly 2 million clones, roughly 96% seen once. The sample was naive CD4+ T cells sorted from blood. The source is a man between 18 and 29 years old in good health. CDR3s include the opening cysteine and the closing phenylalanine or tryptophan. D genes are given only for firm matches. Rows may omit the clone size; those that give it use once, few, many or a size class.

TRBV5-1	NA	NA	TRBJ1-4	CASSREGATNEKLFF	TGCGCCAGCAGCCGGGAGGGTGCAACTAATGAAAAACTGTTTTTT
TRBV20-1	NA	NA	TRBJ1-1	CSATANTEAFF	TGCAGTGCTACTGCGAACACTGAAGCTTTCTTT
TRBV7-2	TRBD1	NA	TRBJ2-7	CASNSGQGFYEQYF	TGTGCCAGCAACTCCGGACAGGGGTTCTACGAGCAGTACTTC
TRBV11-1	NA	NA	TRBJ2-2	CASSLDHTGELFF	TGTGCCAGCAGCCTAGACCACACCGGGGAGCTGTTTTTT
TRBV5-1	NA	few	TRBJ2-1	CASSFGESSYNEQFF	TGCGCCAGCAGCTTCGGGGAAAGCTCCTACAATGAGCAGTTCTTC
TRBV5-6	TRBD2	NA	TRBJ2-5	CASREAGGLKTQYF	TGTGCCAGCAGGGAAGCGGGGGGCCTTAAGACCCAGTACTTC
TRBV5-4	NA	NA	TRBJ1-4	CASSVSTDGNEKLFF	TGTGCCAGCAGCGTTTCGACGGATGGTAATGAAAAACTGTTTTTT
TRBV7-2	TRBD1	NA	TRBJ2-7	CASSPYGQGGYEQYF	TGTGCCAGCAGCCCGTACGGACAGGGAGGCTACGAGCAGTACTTC
TRBV2	NA	NA	TRBJ2-2	CASSTAYTGELFF	TGTGCCAGCTCTACGGCATACACCGGGGAGCTGTTTTTT
TRBV5-1	NA	NA	TRBJ2-3	CASSLTSRPTDTQYF	TGCGCCAGCAGCTTGACTAGCAGACCCACAGATACGCAGTATTTT
TRBV11-2	NA	NA	TRBJ1-2	CASSFGGAAGGYTF	TGTGCCAGCAGCTTCGGGGGCGCCGCTGGTGGCTACACCTTC
TRBV2	NA	NA	TRBJ2-7	CASSDLALGIYEQYF	TGTGCCAGCAGTGACTTGGCACTCGGAATCTACGAGCAGTACTTC
TRBV6-6	NA	NA	TRBJ1-5	CASSYATGNQPQHF	TGTGCCAGCAGTTACGCTACAGGGAATCAGCCCCAGCATTTT
TRBV27	NA	NA	TRBJ2-7	CASSLSNSYEQYF	TGTGCCAGCAGTTTATCGAATTCCTACGAGCAGTACTTC
TRBV11-2	NA	NA	TRBJ2-2	CASPAGPSGLTGELFF	TGTGCCAGCCCCGCCGGGCCGAGCGGGCTCACCGGGGAGCTGTTTTTT
TRBV7-2	TRBD2	NA	TRBJ2-5	CASSPPGLGPVKTQYF	TGTGCCAGCAGCCCTCCGGGACTAGGGCCTGTTAAGACCCAGTACTTC
TRBV2	TRBD1	NA	TRBJ2-5	CASAPQGVGGETQYF	TGTGCAAGCGCCCCGCAGGGGGTTGGCGGAGAGACCCAGTACTTC
TRBV6-5	NA	NA	TRBJ1-5	CASSYDGGQPQHF	TGTGCCAGCAGTTACGATGGGGGGCAGCCCCAGCATTTT
TRBV5-6	NA	NA	TRBJ1-2	CASSSGGGYGYTF	TGTGCCAGCAGCTCGGGAGGGGGCTATGGCTACACCTTC
TRBV5-1	TRBD1	NA	TRBJ2-5	CASSLGRTGTGQETQYF	TGCGCCAGCAGCTTGGGAAGAACCGGGACAGGACAAGAGACCCAGTACTTC
TRBV2	NA	NA	TRBJ2-7	CASCQIANEQYF	TGTGCCAGCTGTCAGATCGCCAACGAGCAGTACTTC
TRBV2	TRBD2	NA	TRBJ2-3	CASSLESGGRRGTQYF	TGTGCCAGCAGTCTTGAGAGCGGGGGGCGCCGGGGGACGCAGTATTTT
TRBV10-1	NA	NA	TRBJ1-5	CASSESLPQGYQPQHF	TGCGCCAGCAGTGAGTCCCTCCCACAGGGTTACCAGCCCCAGCATTTT
TRBV7-9	NA	few	TRBJ1-6	CASSSSVYNSPLHF	TGTGCCAGCAGCTCATCGGTCTATAATTCACCCCTCCACTTT
TRBV4-1	NA	NA	TRBJ1-4	CASSQGDSSLPTNEKLFF	TGCGCCAGCAGCCAAGGTGACAGTTCCCTACCAACTAATGAAAAACTGTTTTTT
TRBV28	NA	NA	TRBJ1-4	CASVNSANEKLFF	TGTGCCAGCGTCAACTCGGCTAATGAAAAACTGTTTTTT
TRBV4-1	NA	NA	TRBJ2-7	CASSQVGLGAEQYF	TGCGCCAGCAGCCAAGTAGGGCTAGGGGCCGAGCAGTACTTC
TRBV5-1	TRBD2	NA	TRBJ2-7	CASGRGSGIDEQYF	TGCGCCAGCGGTAGGGGAAGCGGGATCGACGAGCAGTACTTC
TRBV6-1	NA	NA	TRBJ2-1	CASSGDWYNEQFF	TGTGCCAGCAGTGGGGACTGGTACAATGAGCAGTTCTTC
TRBV10-3	NA	NA	TRBJ2-6	CAISRDSGANVLTF	TGTGCCATCAGCAGGGACTCTGGGGCCAACGTCCTGACTTTC
TRBV6-1	NA	NA	TRBJ2-1	CAGRGFGLNEQFF	TGTGCCGGCAGGGGTTTCGGACTCAATGAGCAGTTCTTC
TRBV19	TRBD2	NA	TRBJ2-3	CASRSTSGGTDTQYF	TGTGCCAGTAGGAGCACTAGCGGGGGCACAGATACGCAGTATTTT
TRBV7-2	TRBD2	NA	TRBJ2-3	CASSLAGPTGTDTQYF	TGTGCCAGCAGCCTAGCGGGGCCGACAGGCACAGATACGCAGTATTTT
TRBV25-1	NA	NA	TRBJ2-3	CASSDASTDTQYF	TGTGCCAGCAGTGACGCAAGCACAGATACGCAGTATTTT
TRBV6-5	TRBD2	few	TRBJ2-7	CASTPSGGGPTEQYF	TGTGCCAGCACCCCCAGTGGGGGAGGGCCGACCGAGCAGTACTTC
TRBV6-1	NA	NA	TRBJ1-2	CAAGSYSGYTF	TGTGCCGCGGGAAGCTACAGTGGCTACACCTTC
TRBV9	TRBD2	NA	TRBJ2-1	CASGSGTTYNEQFF	TGTGCCAGCGGGAGCGGGACTACCTACAATGAGCAGTTCTTC
TRBV20-1	NA	NA	TRBJ2-7	CSARLYEQYF	TGCAGTGCTAGACTATACGAGCAGTACTTC
TRBV10-2	NA	NA	TRBJ2-1	CASGSLEGSSYNEQFF	TGCGCCAGCGGGAGTTTGGAGGGGAGCTCCTACAATGAGCAGTTCTTC
TRBV27	TRBD1	NA	TRBJ1-6	CASRTGTSSYNSPLHF	TGTGCCAGCAGGACAGGGACGAGCTCCTATAATTCACCCCTCCACTTT
TRBV2	NA	NA	TRBJ2-1	CASIGSVGTKQFF	TGTGCCAGCATTGGTAGTGTAGGCACAAAGCAGTTCTTC
TRBV7-2	TRBD2	NA	TRBJ2-7	CASSLSSGSKVWEQYF	TGTGCCAGCAGCCTCTCTAGCGGGAGTAAGGTTTGGGAGCAGTACTTC
TRBV2	NA	NA	TRBJ2-5	CASKRSPQETQYF	TGTGCCAGCAAGCGGTCTCCTCAAGAGACCCAGTACTTC
TRBV6-1	NA	NA	TRBJ1-1	CASLREPNTEAFF	TGTGCCAGCCTCCGGGAACCGAACACTGAAGCTTTCTTT
TRBV20-1	NA	NA	TRBJ1-1	CSASLVTEAFF	TGCAGTGCTAGTTTGGTTACTGAGGCTTTCTTT
TRBV5-1	NA	NA	TRBJ1-5	CASSLGGGNQPQHF	TGCGCCAGCAGCTTGGGGGGAGGCAACCAGCCCCAGCATTTT
TRBV27	NA	NA	TRBJ2-7	CASSRIGTGYSYEQYF	TGTGCCAGCAGTCGTATAGGGACGGGGTACTCCTACGAGCAGTACTTC
TRBV18	NA	NA	TRBJ1-2	CASSPLGGVPNGYTF	TGTGCCAGCTCACCTTTGGGCGGGGTACCGAACGGCTACACCTTC
TRBV2	NA	NA	TRBJ2-3	CASSAIGGGRADTQYF	TGTGCCAGCAGTGCTATTGGCGGGGGCCGGGCAGATACGCAGTATTTT
TRBV6-4	NA	NA	TRBJ2-3	CASSDSGYTQYF	TGTGCCAGCAGTGACTCAGGTTATACGCAGTATTTT
TRBV2	NA	once	TRBJ1-1	CASRVDRNTEAFF	TGTGCCAGCAGAGTTGACAGGAACACTGAAGCTTTCTTT
TRBV2	NA	NA	TRBJ2-1	CATYRVFNEQFF	TGTGCCACCTACAGGGTTTTCAATGAGCAGTTCTTC
TRBV7-9	NA	NA	TRBJ1-2	CASSLGTLLSEGYTF	TGTGCCAGCAGCTTAGGTACTTTGCTCTCAGAGGGCTACACCTTC
TRBV4-2	NA	NA	TRBJ2-1	CASSQDLGGANEQFF	TGTGCCAGCAGCCAAGATTTGGGGGGGGCCAATGAGCAGTTCTTC
TRBV10-1	TRBD1	NA	TRBJ2-7	CASSGQGAYEQYF	TGCGCCAGCAGCGGACAGGGAGCCTACGAGCAGTACTTC